The sequence of this TCR beta chain was determined in a study of blood T cells in healthy people across ages. A second PCR of roughly 6 to 12 cycles used a sample-barcoded 5' primer and a J-beta primer mix. MiXCR was run by TCRdb on the 5' RACE reads, yielding one entry per CDR3 protein. This table holds about 1.8 million distinct CDR3 sequences, roughly 50% found once. Sequences were obtained from blood. This clonotype originated in a woman aged 40 to 50 in good health.

The CDR3 protein is CASNSGGSDGYTF. In DNA form, the CDR3 reads TGTGCCAGCAACTCAGGGGGCTCGGATGGCTACACCTTC. V and J are TRBV9 and TRBJ1-2, with TRBD1 matching over 8 bases. Germline loops: CDR1 SGDLS, CDR2 YYNGEE. The CDR3 totals 13 residues. Trimming cost V 6 bases and J 6 bases; bases outside gene matches: 7.